The rows below give T cell receptor beta chains drawn from one sample of a study of cytomegalovirus exposure and HLA in healthy donors. Data came from immunoSEQ multiplex PCR; TCRdb stores just in-frame clones and leaves some out. In the table there are under 150,000 clones, 82% of which are singletons. Source material: PBMCs. The origin of the receptors is a male donor in good health and CMV-seronegative. Both conserved end residues are part of each CDR3. Fields, in order: V gene, CDR3 length, CDR3 protein.

V gene: TRBV7-9; CDR3 length: 14; CDR3 protein: CASSSWTGDSEQYF
V gene: TRBV5-1; CDR3 length: 18; CDR3 protein: CASSFQVGAISSSYEQYF
V gene: TRBV6-6; CDR3 length: 12; CDR3 protein: CASRGRTYEQYF
V gene: TRBV10-2; CDR3 length: 16; CDR3 protein: CASSESGTGTQETQYF
V gene: TRBV19; CDR3 length: 12; CDR3 protein: CASRQGVAEAFF
V gene: TRBV6-1; CDR3 length: 15; CDR3 protein: CASSESASGRPEQFF
V gene: TRBV6-1; CDR3 length: 12; CDR3 protein: CASRKTGAEQYF
V gene: TRBV7-8; CDR3 length: 15; CDR3 protein: CASSSLTQGTMSQHF
V gene: TRBV7-2; CDR3 length: 14; CDR3 protein: CASSLDGSNQPQHF
V gene: TRBV4-1; CDR3 length: 14; CDR3 protein: CASSQGVGGQPQHF
V gene: TRBV6-6; CDR3 length: 15; CDR3 protein: CASNPKEGSGAPLHF
V gene: TRBV5-4; CDR3 length: 17; CDR3 protein: CASSYSYSGQILGEQYF
V gene: TRBV7-9; CDR3 length: 14; CDR3 protein: CASSLDASGYEQYF
V gene: TRBV11-2; CDR3 length: 15; CDR3 protein: CASSLDPGGPVEQYF
V gene: TRBV7-8; CDR3 length: 12; CDR3 protein: CASSLDVDEQFF
V gene: TRBV14; CDR3 length: 15; CDR3 protein: CASSQLDWEQETQYF
V gene: TRBV19; CDR3 length: 13; CDR3 protein: CASRIAGDTEAFF
V gene: TRBV6-5; CDR3 length: 15; CDR3 protein: CASKNGLADYNEQFF
V gene: TRBV5-1; CDR3 length: 15; CDR3 protein: CASSLNRLAGGELFF
V gene: TRBV27; CDR3 length: 14; CDR3 protein: CASSPGRDKIGYTF
V gene: TRBV4-2; CDR3 length: 16; CDR3 protein: CASSRGLAGDSGEQYF
V gene: TRBV19; CDR3 length: 14; CDR3 protein: CASSHTGGSYEQYF
V gene: TRBV2; CDR3 length: 13; CDR3 protein: CASSGTGEQPQHF
V gene: TRBV29-1; CDR3 length: 13; CDR3 protein: CSVRTGGGNTIYF
V gene: TRBV6-5; CDR3 length: 14; CDR3 protein: CASSSTGVSGGYTF
V gene: TRBV19; CDR3 length: 12; CDR3 protein: CASSGDSYEQYF
V gene: TRBV30; CDR3 length: 12; CDR3 protein: CAWFRVNTEAFF
V gene: TRBV27; CDR3 length: 15; CDR3 protein: CASSFKGAATGELFF
V gene: TRBV5-5; CDR3 length: 14; CDR3 protein: CASSLQRTGNTIYF
V gene: TRBV5-1; CDR3 length: 12; CDR3 protein: CASRDSYYEQYF
V gene: TRBV27; CDR3 length: 17; CDR3 protein: CASSFPPGLAGAWTQYF
V gene: TRBV10-3; CDR3 length: 14; CDR3 protein: CAIRGLAGDNEQFF
V gene: TRBV7-9; CDR3 length: 17; CDR3 protein: CASSLARGQGPGNTIYF
V gene: TRBV18; CDR3 length: 14; CDR3 protein: CASSGGRTLYEQYF
V gene: TRBV4-3; CDR3 length: 15; CDR3 protein: CASSLRQGGTGELFF
V gene: TRBV28; CDR3 length: 15; CDR3 protein: CASSFRGILYNEQFF
V gene: TRBV7-9; CDR3 length: 14; CDR3 protein: CASSPQKRQETQYF
V gene: TRBV2; CDR3 length: 12; CDR3 protein: CASVSGPYEQYF
V gene: TRBV28; CDR3 length: 16; CDR3 protein: CASSYLAGGNTGELFF
V gene: TRBV7-2; CDR3 length: 15; CDR3 protein: CASSPVAGAKETQYF
V gene: TRBV27; CDR3 length: 15; CDR3 protein: CASSLSGSSYNEQFF
V gene: TRBV30; CDR3 length: 14; CDR3 protein: CAWSVAGYNSPLHF
V gene: TRBV10-3; CDR3 length: 17; CDR3 protein: CAISESGGEGPRDEQFF
V gene: TRBV19; CDR3 length: 12; CDR3 protein: CASKQGLDTQYF
V gene: TRBV28; CDR3 length: 13; CDR3 protein: CASLGPMNTEAFF
V gene: TRBV2; CDR3 length: 15; CDR3 protein: CASSDKASGSETQYF
V gene: TRBV4-3; CDR3 length: 17; CDR3 protein: CASSLPGQGFMNTEAFF
V gene: TRBV19; CDR3 length: 13; CDR3 protein: CASSSQGVREQYF
V gene: TRBV9; CDR3 length: 14; CDR3 protein: CASESLVGANVLTF
V gene: TRBV4-3; CDR3 length: 17; CDR3 protein: CASSQEISAGSSYEQYF